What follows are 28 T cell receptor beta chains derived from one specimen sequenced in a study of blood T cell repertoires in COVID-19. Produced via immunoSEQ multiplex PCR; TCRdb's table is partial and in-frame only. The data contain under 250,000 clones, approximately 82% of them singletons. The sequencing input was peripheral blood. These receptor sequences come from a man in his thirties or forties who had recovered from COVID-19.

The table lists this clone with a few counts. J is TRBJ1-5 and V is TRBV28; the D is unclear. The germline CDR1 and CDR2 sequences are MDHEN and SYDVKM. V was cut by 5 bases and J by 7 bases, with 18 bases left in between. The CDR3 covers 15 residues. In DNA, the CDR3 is TGTGCCAGCAGTACTACCAGGAGGGCCCGCCAGCCCCAGCATTTT. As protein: CASSTTRRARQPQHF.

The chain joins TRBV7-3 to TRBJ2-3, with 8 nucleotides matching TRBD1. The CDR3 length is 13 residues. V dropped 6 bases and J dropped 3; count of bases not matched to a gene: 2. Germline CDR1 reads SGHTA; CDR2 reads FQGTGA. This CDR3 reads CASSRQGTDTQYF. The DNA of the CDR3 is TGTGCCAGCAGTCGACAGGGGACAGATACGCAGTATTTT.

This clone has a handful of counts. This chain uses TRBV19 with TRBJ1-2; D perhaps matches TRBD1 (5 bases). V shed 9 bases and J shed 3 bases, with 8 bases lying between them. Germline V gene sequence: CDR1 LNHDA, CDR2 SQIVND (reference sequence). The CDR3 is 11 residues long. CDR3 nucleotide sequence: TGTGCCAGCGACAGCGACTATGGCTACACCTTC. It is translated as CASDSDYGYTF.

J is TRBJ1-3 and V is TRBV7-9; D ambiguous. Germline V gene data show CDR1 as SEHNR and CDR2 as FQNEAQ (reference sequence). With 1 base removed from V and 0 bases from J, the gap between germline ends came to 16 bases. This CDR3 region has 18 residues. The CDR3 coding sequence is TGTGCCAGCAGCTTAGGGCGTCCCCAGGCCCTCTCTGGAAACACCATATATTTT. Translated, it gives CASSLGRPQALSGNTIYF.

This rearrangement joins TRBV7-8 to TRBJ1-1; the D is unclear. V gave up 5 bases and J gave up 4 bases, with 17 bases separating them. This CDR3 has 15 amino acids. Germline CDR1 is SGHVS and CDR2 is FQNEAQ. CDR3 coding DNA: TGTGCCAGCAGCGCTTCTGGAGGGTCGGGCACTGAAGCTTTCTTT. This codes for CASSASGGSGTEAFF.

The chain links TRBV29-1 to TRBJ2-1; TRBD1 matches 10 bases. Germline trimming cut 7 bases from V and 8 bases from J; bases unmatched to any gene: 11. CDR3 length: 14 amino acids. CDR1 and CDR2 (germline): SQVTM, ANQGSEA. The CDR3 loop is CSARDRGSWDEQFF. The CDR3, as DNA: TGCAGCGCGAGGGACAGGGGTTCATGGGATGAGCAGTTCTTC.

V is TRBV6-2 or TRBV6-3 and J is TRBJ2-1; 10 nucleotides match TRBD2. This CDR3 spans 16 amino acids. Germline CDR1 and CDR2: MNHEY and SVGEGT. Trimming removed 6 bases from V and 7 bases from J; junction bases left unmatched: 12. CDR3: CASSPRRKRGGNEQFF. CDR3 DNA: TGTGCCAGCAGCCCTCGGAGAAAGCGGGGGGGAAATGAGCAGTTCTTC.

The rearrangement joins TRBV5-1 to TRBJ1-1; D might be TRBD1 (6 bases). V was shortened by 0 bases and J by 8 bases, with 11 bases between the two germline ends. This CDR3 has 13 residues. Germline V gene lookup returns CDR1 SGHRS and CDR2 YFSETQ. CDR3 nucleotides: TGCGCCAGCAGCTTGGTCGAACAGGGAGAAGCTTTCTTT. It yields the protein CASSLVEQGEAFF.

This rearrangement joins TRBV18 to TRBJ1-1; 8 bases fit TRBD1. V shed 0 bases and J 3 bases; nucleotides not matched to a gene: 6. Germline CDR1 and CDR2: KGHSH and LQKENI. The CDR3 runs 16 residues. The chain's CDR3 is CASSPPTGGRYTEAFF. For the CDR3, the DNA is TGTGCCAGCTCACCACCCACAGGGGGGCGGTACACTGAAGCTTTCTTT.

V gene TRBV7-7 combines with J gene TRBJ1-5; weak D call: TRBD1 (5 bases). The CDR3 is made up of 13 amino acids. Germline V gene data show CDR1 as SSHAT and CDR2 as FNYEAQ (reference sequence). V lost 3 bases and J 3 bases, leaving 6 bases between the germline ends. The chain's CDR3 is CASSLGPNQPQHF. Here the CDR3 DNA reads TGTGCCAGCAGCTTGGGGCCCAATCAGCCCCAGCATTTT.

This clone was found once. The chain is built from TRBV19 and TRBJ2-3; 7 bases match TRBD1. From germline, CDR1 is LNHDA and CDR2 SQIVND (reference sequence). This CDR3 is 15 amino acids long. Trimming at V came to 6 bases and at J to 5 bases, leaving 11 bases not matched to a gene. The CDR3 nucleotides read TGTGCCAGTAGGCAAATGTCAGGGGGTGGAGATACGCAGTATTTT. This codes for CASRQMSGGGDTQYF. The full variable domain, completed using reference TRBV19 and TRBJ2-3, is DGGITQSPKYLFRKEGQNVTLSCEQNLNHDAMYWYRQDPGQGLRLIYYSQIVNDFQKGDIAEGYSVSREKKESFPLTVTSAQKNPTAFYLCASRQMSGGGDTQYFGPGTRLTVL.

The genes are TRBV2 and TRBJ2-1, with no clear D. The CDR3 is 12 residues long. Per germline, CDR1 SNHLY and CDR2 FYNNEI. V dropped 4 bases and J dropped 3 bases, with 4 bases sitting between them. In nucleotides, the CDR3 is TGTGCCAGCAGTGGACTCTACAATGAGCAGTTCTTC. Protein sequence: CASSGLYNEQFF.

The CDR3: CASSLEQRNSPLHF. DNA of the CDR3: TGTGCCAGCAGCCTTGAACAGCGGAATTCACCCCTCCACTTT. The chain joins TRBV7-3 to TRBJ1-6, with no clear D. The CDR3 is made up of 14 amino acids. Germline V gene data show CDR1 as SGHTA and CDR2 as FQGTGA. V was clipped by 5 bases and J by 7 bases, with 12 bases between them.

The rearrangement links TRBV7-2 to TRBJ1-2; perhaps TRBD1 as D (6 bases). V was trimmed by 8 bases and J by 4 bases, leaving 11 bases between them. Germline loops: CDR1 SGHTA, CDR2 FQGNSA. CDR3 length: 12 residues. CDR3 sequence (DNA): TGTGCCAGCGGACAGTCGTCCTATGGCTACACCTTC. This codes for CASGQSSYGYTF.

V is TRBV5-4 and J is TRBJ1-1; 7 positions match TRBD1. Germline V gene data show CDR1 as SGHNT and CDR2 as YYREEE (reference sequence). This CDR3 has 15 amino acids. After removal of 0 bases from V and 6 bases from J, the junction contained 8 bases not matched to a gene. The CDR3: CASSLGQGLSPEAFF. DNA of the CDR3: TGTGCCAGCAGCTTGGGACAGGGTTTGTCCCCTGAAGCTTTCTTT. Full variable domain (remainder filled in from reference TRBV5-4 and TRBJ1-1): ETGVTQSPTHLIKTRGQQVTLRCSSQSGHNTVSWYQQALGQGPQFIFQYYREEENGRGNFPPRFSGLQFPNYSSELNVNALELDDSALYLCASSLGQGLSPEAFFGQGTRLTVV.

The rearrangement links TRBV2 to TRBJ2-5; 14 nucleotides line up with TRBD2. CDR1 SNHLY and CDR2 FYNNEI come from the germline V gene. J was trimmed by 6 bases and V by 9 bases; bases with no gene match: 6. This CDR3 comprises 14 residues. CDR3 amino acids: CASKTSGGAQTQYF. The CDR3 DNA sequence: TGTGCCAGTAAGACTAGCGGGGGGGCTCAGACCCAGTACTTC.

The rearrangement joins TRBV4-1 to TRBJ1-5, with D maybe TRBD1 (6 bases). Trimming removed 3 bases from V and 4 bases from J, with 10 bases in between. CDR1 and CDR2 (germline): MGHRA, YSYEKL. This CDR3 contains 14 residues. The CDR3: CASSHPDRNQPQHF. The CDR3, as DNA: TGCGCCAGCAGCCACCCCGACAGGAATCAGCCCCAGCATTTT.

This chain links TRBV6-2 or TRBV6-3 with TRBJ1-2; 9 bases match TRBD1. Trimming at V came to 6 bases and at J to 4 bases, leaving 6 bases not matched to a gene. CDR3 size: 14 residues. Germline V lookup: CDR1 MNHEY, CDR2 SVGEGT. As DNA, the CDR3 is TGTGCCAGCAGCTATATGACAGGGGGCTATGGCTACACCTTC. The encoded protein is CASSYMTGGYGYTF.

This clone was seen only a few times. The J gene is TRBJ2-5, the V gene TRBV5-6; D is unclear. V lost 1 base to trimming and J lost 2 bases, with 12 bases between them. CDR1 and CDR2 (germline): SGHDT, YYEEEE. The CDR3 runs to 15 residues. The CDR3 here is CASSLITVIQETQYF. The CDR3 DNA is TGTGCCAGCAGCTTGATAACAGTTATTCAAGAGACCCAGTACTTC.

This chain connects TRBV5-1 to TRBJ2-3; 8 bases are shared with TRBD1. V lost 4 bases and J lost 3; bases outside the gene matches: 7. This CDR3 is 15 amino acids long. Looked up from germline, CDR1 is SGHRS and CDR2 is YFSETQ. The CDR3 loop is CASSPRDRMTDTQYF. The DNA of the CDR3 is TGCGCCAGCAGCCCTCGGGACAGGATGACAGATACGCAGTATTTT.

The CDR3 bases are TGCGCCAGCAGTGAGTCGGGCGCTGAGCAGTTCTTC. This gives the protein CASSESGAEQFF. V and J are TRBV10-2 and TRBJ2-1; unclear D gene. There are 12 residues in the CDR3. Germline V gene lookup returns CDR1 WSHSY and CDR2 SAAADI. Trimming took off 0 bases at V and 9 bases at J, with 6 bases between the two ends.

CDR3 protein: CASSLLGGNTEAFF. The CDR3 DNA follows: TGTGCCAGCAGCTTATTGGGAGGGAACACTGAAGCTTTCTTT. The chain uses TRBV7-6 and TRBJ1-1; D is uncertain. The CDR3 covers 14 residues. Germline V CDR1 and CDR2: SGHVS, FNYEAQ. V shed 2 bases and J shed 1 base, with 8 bases lying between them. The full variable domain, in which reference TRBV7-6 and TRBJ1-1 provide the parts outside the CDR3, is GAGVSQSPRYKVTKRGQDVALRCDPISGHVSLYWYRQALGQGPEFLTYFNYEAQQDKSGLPNDRFSAERPEGSISTLTIQRTEQRDSAMYRCASSLLGGNTEAFFGQGTRLTVV.

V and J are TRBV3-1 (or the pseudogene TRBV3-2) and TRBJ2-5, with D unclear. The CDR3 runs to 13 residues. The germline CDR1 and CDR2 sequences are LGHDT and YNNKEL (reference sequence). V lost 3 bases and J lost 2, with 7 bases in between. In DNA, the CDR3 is TGTGCCAGCAGCCATTATCTGCAAGAGACCCAGTACTTC. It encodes CASSHYLQETQYF.

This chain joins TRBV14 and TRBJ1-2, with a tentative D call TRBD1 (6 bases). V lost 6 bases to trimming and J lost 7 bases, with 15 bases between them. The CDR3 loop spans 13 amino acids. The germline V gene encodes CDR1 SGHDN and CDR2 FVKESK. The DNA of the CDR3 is TGTGCCAGCAGTTCCGGACAGAGGGTTGGCTACACCTTC. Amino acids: CASSSGQRVGYTF.

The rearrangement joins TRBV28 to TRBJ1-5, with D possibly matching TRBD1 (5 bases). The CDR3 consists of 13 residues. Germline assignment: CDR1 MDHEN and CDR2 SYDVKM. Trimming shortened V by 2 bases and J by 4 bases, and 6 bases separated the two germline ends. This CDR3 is CASSLQGNQPQHF. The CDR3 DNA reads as TGTGCCAGCAGTTTACAGGGAAATCAGCCCCAGCATTTT.

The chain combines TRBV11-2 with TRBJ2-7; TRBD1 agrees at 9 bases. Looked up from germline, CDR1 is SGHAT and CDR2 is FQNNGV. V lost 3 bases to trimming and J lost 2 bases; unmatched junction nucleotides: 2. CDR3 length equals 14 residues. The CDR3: CASSFGTGTYEQYF. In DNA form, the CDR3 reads TGTGCCAGCAGCTTTGGGACAGGGACCTACGAGCAGTACTTC.

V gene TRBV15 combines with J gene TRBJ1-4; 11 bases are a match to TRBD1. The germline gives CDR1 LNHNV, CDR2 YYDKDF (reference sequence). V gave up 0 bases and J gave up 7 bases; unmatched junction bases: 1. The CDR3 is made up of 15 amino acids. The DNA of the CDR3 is TGTGCCACCAGCAGAGACGGACAGGGGGCTGAAAAACTGTTTTTT. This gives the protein CATSRDGQGAEKLFF. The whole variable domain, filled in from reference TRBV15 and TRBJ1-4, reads DAMVIQNPRYQVTQFGKPVTLSCSQTLNHNVMYWYQQKSSQAPKLLFHYYDKDFNNEADTPDNFQSRRPNTSFCFLDIRSPGLGDTAMYLCATSRDGQGAEKLFFGSGTQLSVL.

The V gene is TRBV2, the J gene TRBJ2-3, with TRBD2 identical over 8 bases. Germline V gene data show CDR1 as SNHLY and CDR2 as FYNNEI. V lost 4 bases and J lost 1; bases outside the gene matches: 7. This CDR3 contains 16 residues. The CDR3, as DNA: TGTGCCAGCAGTGGCGCTGGGGGACTAGGCACAGATACGCAGTATTTT. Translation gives CASSGAGGLGTDTQYF.